One and the same sample provided the 20 T cell receptor beta chains below, sequenced in a study of blood T cell repertoires in COVID-19. Libraries were prepared by immunoSEQ multiplex PCR; TCRdb keeps only in-frame clonotypes and omits some of them. The table records about 240,000 clones, about 83% of them present only once. The sequenced sample was peripheral blood. The source is a young man who had recovered from COVID-19.

Comments on this clone: The same CDR3 also results from other DNA sequences found in this sample. The rearrangement links TRBV19 to TRBJ1-5; tentatively, D is TRBD1 (5 bases). V was clipped by 2 bases and J by 4 bases, with 12 bases between them. The CDR3 runs to 15 residues. Per germline, CDR1 LNHDA and CDR2 SQIVND (reference sequence). CDR3 loop: CASSILGGPNQPQHF. The CDR3 DNA is TGTGCCAGTAGTATATTGGGGGGACCTAATCAGCCCCAGCATTTT.

This chain joins TRBV4-2 and TRBJ1-1; possibly TRBD1 for D (5 bases). V lost 0 bases and J 1 base, leaving 9 bases between the germline ends. This CDR3 has 15 residues. Germline CDR1 reads LGHNA; CDR2 reads YNFKEQ. CDR3 in amino acids: CASSQDLRANTEAFF. The CDR3 DNA is TGTGCCAGCAGCCAAGATCTCAGGGCGAACACTGAAGCTTTCTTT.

This chain uses TRBV29-1 with TRBJ2-4; TRBD1 matches 7 bases. This CDR3 spans 16 amino acids. Per germline, CDR1 SQVTM and CDR2 ANQGSEA. The V gene end was trimmed by 6 bases and the J gene end by 6 bases; junction bases not matched to a gene: 17. The CDR3 here is CSVVAGTAELGNIQYF. As DNA, the CDR3 is TGCAGCGTGGTCGCTGGGACAGCCGAGTTAGGAAACATTCAGTACTTC.

DNA of the CDR3: TGTGCCAGTAAACCGACAGGAACAACCTACGAGCAGTACTTC. Encoded protein: CASKPTGTTYEQYF. The chain links TRBV19 to TRBJ2-7; D is possibly TRBD1 (6 bases). V was clipped by 7 bases and J by 2 bases, with 15 bases between them. The CDR3 runs 14 residues. CDR1 and CDR2 (germline): LNHDA, SQIVND (reference sequence).

The rearrangement joins TRBV5-8 to TRBJ2-7, with a tentative D call TRBD2 (6 bases). V was trimmed by 0 bases and J by 5 bases, leaving 15 bases between them. CDR1 is SGHTS and CDR2 is YDEGEE in the germline V gene. This CDR3 region has 15 residues. CDR3 region: CASSLAGLPGDEQYV. The CDR3 coding sequence is TGTGCCAGCAGCTTGGCCGGGCTACCGGGGGACGAGCAGTACGTC.

The chain couples TRBV11-2 to TRBJ2-7; D perhaps matches TRBD2 (7 bases). Per the germline V gene, CDR1 is SGHAT and CDR2 is FQNNGV. V lost 4 bases and J lost 3, with 19 bases in between. The CDR3 covers 16 residues. Here the CDR3 reads CASSSSRGPSIYEQYF. The CDR3 DNA sequence: TGTGCCAGCAGCTCATCGCGGGGGCCCAGTATCTACGAGCAGTACTTC.

This clone occurred a few times. CDR3 sequence (DNA): TGTGCCAGCAGCTTAATTCCGGCACAGTATAGCAATCAGCCCCAGCATTTT. It is translated as CASSLIPAQYSNQPQHF. The chain uses TRBV7-8 and TRBJ1-5, with D unresolved. This CDR3 contains 17 residues. Germline V gene data show CDR1 as SGHVS and CDR2 as FQNEAQ. V lost 2 bases and J lost 0, with 14 bases in between.

The gene calls are TRBV19 and TRBJ2-7; TRBD1 matches 9 bases. The CDR3 is made up of 16 amino acids. The ends lost 6 bases at V and 7 bases at J; junction bases unmatched: 16. Germline CDR1 is LNHDA and CDR2 is SQIVND (reference sequence). The CDR3 nucleotides are TGTGCCAGTAGCCGGACCGGGACAGGGAGGTTCGGGGAGCAGTACGTC. This gives the protein CASSRTGTGRFGEQYV.

This clone appeared a single time. The chain links TRBV2 to TRBJ2-3; a possible D gene is TRBD2 (7 bases). V lost 3 bases to trimming and J lost 3 bases, with 13 bases between them. The CDR3 runs 15 residues. CDR1 is SNHLY and CDR2 is FYNNEI in the germline V gene. In DNA, the CDR3 is TGTGCCAGCAGTGATGGGGGGGCCACAACAGATACGCAGTATTTT. It specifies CASSDGGATTDTQYF.

V and J are TRBV5-1 and TRBJ2-3; 14 bases match TRBD2. This CDR3 is built from 16 residues. The germline gives CDR1 SGHRS, CDR2 YFSETQ. V gave up 2 bases and J gave up 5 bases; unmatched junction bases: 4. The CDR3 DNA follows: TGCGCCAGCAGCTTTGGGACTAGCGGGGGAATAGATACGCAGTATTTT. Amino acid sequence: CASSFGTSGGIDTQYF.

This clone came up once. The chain is built from TRBV6-6 and TRBJ2-2; 8 nucleotides agree with TRBD1. The CDR3 consists of 14 residues. Germline CDR1 reads MNHNY; CDR2 reads SVGAGI (reference sequence). J gave up 4 bases and V 7 bases, and 5 bases lay outside the gene matches. The CDR3 nucleotides are TGTGCCAGCAAGAGACAGGGGCCCACCGGGGAGCTGTTTTTT. This codes for CASKRQGPTGELFF.

The chain couples TRBV24-1 to TRBJ2-1; 7 nucleotides align to TRBD1. V was pared by 3 bases and J by 0 bases, with 1 base of the junction left unmatched. The CDR3 totals 15 residues. CDR1 and CDR2 from the germline V gene are KGHDR and SFDVKD. The CDR3 loop is CATSDGDSSYNEQFF. CDR3 coding DNA: TGTGCCACCAGTGATGGGGACAGCTCCTACAATGAGCAGTTCTTC.

The V call is TRBV6-2 or TRBV6-3, the J call TRBJ2-7; D gene ambiguous. V shed 6 bases and J shed 0 bases, with 15 bases lying between them. The germline V gene has CDR1 MNHEY and CDR2 SVGEGT. This CDR3 spans 15 amino acids. CDR3 in DNA: TGTGCCAGCAGCCCCGATCCCCCCGGCTCCTACGAGCAGTACTTC. Amino acid sequence: CASSPDPPGSYEQYF.

This chain joins TRBV6-1 and TRBJ2-5, with D unresolved. Germline V gene sequence: CDR1 MNHNS, CDR2 SASEGT. The CDR3 has 15 amino acids. V lost 2 bases, J lost 5 bases, and 15 bases lay in between. CDR3 amino acids: CASSELTSPSETQYF. The CDR3 nucleotides read TGTGCCAGCAGTGAACTGACAAGCCCTTCGGAGACCCAGTACTTC.

There are a few counts of this clone. The CDR3 nucleotides are TGTGCCAGCAGCTTAGGACAGAACTATGGCTACACCTTC. It is translated as CASSLGQNYGYTF. The chain uses TRBV11-2 and TRBJ1-2; a possible D gene is TRBD1 (5 bases). The germline CDR1 and CDR2 sequences are SGHAT and FQNNGV. The CDR3 runs 13 residues. V dropped 1 base and J dropped 2 bases, with 5 bases sitting between them. The full variable domain, rest sourced from reference TRBV11-2 and TRBJ1-2, is EAGVAQSPRYKIIEKRQSVAFWCNPISGHATLYWYQQILGQGPKLLIQFQNNGVVDDSQLPKDRFSAERLKGVDSTLKIQPAKLEDSAVYLCASSLGQNYGYTFGSGTRLTVV.

This clone was detected only a few times. This rearrangement joins TRBV28 to TRBJ2-1; TRBD1 aligns across 8 bases. Trimming cost V 10 bases and J 3 bases; bases outside gene matches: 11. The CDR3 is made up of 15 amino acids. CDR1 is MDHEN, CDR2 SYDVKM, per germline. The CDR3 loop reads CAIASTGAFYNEQFF. The CDR3, as DNA: TGTGCCATTGCATCGACAGGGGCCTTCTACAATGAGCAGTTCTTC.

The chain has TRBV11-1 and TRBJ2-5, with a weak D call TRBD1 (5 bases). CDR1 is SGHAT, CDR2 FQDESV, per germline (reference sequence). The CDR3 consists of 14 residues. V dropped 3 bases and J dropped 1 base, with 9 bases sitting between them. The CDR3 is CASSFGQGQETQYF. In DNA, the CDR3 is TGTGCCAGCAGCTTTGGGCAGGGCCAAGAGACCCAGTACTTC.

The V call is TRBV12-5, the J call TRBJ2-2, with 11 positions matching TRBD2. Unmatched junction bases numbered 5, after V lost 0 bases and J lost 5 bases. Germline CDR1 is LGHNT and CDR2 is FRNRAP. CDR3 length equals 17 residues. The CDR3 DNA sequence: TGTGCTAGTGGTTTGGTACTAGCGGGGGCCCTTACCGGGGAGCTGTTTTTT. It translates to CASGLVLAGALTGELFF. Filled out from reference TRBV12-5 and TRBJ2-2, the complete variable domain reads DARVTQTPRHKVTEMGQEVTMRCQPILGHNTVFWYRQTMMQGLELLAYFRNRAPLDDSGMPKDRFSAEMPDATLATLKIQPSEPRDSAVYFCASGLVLAGALTGELFFGEGSRLTVL.

The gene calls are TRBV5-4 and TRBJ1-2; 8 positions agree with TRBD1. This CDR3 contains 13 residues. CDR1 and CDR2 (germline): SGHNT, YYREEE (reference sequence). The ends lost 0 bases at V and 8 bases at J; junction bases unmatched: 3. The CDR3 protein is CASSLGQGPGYTF. As DNA, the CDR3 is TGTGCCAGCAGCTTGGGACAGGGGCCCGGCTACACCTTC.

J is TRBJ1-2 and V is TRBV3-1 (or the pseudogene TRBV3-2); a possible D gene is TRBD1 (5 bases). Per germline, CDR1 LGHDT and CDR2 YNNKEL (reference sequence). The CDR3 totals 18 residues. The ends were cut back, 0 bases at V and 1 base at J, with 18 bases in the middle. The CDR3, as DNA: TGTGCCAGCAGCCAAGACGAGACAGCGACCTCCTTTAACTATGGCTACACCTTC. This sequence encodes CASSQDETATSFNYGYTF.